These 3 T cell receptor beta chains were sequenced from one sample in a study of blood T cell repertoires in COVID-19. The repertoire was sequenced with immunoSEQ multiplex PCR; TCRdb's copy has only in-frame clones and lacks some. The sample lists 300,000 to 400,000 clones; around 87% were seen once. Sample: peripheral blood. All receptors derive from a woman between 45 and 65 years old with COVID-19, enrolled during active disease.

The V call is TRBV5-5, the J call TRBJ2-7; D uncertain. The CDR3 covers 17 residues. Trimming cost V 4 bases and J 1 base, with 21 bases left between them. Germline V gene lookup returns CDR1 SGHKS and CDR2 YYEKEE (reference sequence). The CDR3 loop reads CASSPIVLVSSSYEQYF. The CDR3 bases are TGTGCCAGCAGCCCTATCGTTCTAGTATCTAGTTCCTACGAGCAGTACTTC.

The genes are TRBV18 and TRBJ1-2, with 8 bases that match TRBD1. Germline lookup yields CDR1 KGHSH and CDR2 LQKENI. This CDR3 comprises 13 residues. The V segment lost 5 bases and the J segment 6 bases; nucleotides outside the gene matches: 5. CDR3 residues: CASSLKDRDGYTF. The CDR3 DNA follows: TGTGCCAGCTCATTAAAGGACAGGGATGGCTACACCTTC. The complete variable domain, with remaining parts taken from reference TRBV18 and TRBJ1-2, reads NAGVMQNPRHLVRRRGQEARLRCSPMKGHSHVYWYRQLPEEGLKFMVYLQKENIIDESGMPKERFSAEFPKEGPSILRIQQVVRGDSAAYFCASSLKDRDGYTFGSGTRLTVV.

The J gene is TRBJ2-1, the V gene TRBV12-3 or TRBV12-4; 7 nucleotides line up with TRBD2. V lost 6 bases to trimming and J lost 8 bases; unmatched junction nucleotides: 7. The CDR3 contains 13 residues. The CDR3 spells CASSKLGGDEQFF. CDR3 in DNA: TGTGCCAGCAGCAAGTTGGGGGGGGATGAGCAGTTCTTC.